The 6 T cell receptor beta chains listed next were all sequenced from one sample in a study of glioma-infiltrating T cells (TCRdb year 2016). The instrument was an Illumina MiSeq. The iRepertoire nested amplicon-rescue multiplex PCR (arm-PCR) platform was used to amplify TCR alpha and beta CDR3 regions from RNA. TCRdb trimmed the raw reads at Q25, called clones with MiXCR and kept productive beta chains. Rows are combined by CDR3 protein, so each entry shows the most common genes and DNA. This sample gives 100,000 to 150,000 distinct CDR3 sequences in total; approximately 25% of them show up just once. About 15% of the sample belongs to the ten largest clones. Sequenced input: glioma tissue, nonneoplastic brain tissue, or PBMCs (not recorded which). The receptors come from a human donor with low-grade glioma or glioblastoma, undergoing nonglioma brain surgery, or in good health (not recorded which).

This chain uses TRBV18 with TRBJ1-1, with TRBD1 as a possible D gene (6 bases). Per germline, CDR1 KGHSH and CDR2 LQKENI. The CDR3 covers 12 residues. V was trimmed by 5 bases and J by 7 bases, leaving 11 bases between them. The CDR3 region has the DNA TGTGCCAGCTCAGAGATGGACAGTGAAGCTTTCTTT. Translated, it gives CASSEMDSEAFF.

This clonotype has at least ten counts. This chain's CDR3 is CATSDSTSGRYLDEQFF. In DNA, the CDR3 is TGTGCCACCAGTGATTCGACTAGCGGGAGGTATCTGGATGAGCAGTTCTTC. The chain links TRBV24-1 to TRBJ2-1; TRBD2 aligns across 13 bases. CDR1 is KGHDR, CDR2 SFDVKD, per germline. Losses at the gene ends were 2 bases for V and 8 bases for J; bases not matched to a gene: 8. The CDR3 covers 17 residues.

This clonotype was found many times. CDR3 sequence reads: CSASTGGAGQGSQPQHF. The CDR3 DNA reads as TGCAGTGCTAGCACGGGGGGGGCTGGCCAGGGGAGTCAGCCCCAGCATTTT. The chain is built from TRBV20-1 and TRBJ1-5; D possibly corresponds to TRBD1 (6 bases). V gave up 3 bases and J gave up 6 bases, with 24 bases separating them. This CDR3 is 17 amino acids long. Germline V gene sequence: CDR1 DFQATT, CDR2 SNEGSKA (reference sequence).

To note about this clonotype: At one boundary the junction diverges from the germline segment, which might be a read error. This chain uses TRBV3-1 with TRBJ2-1; D possibly corresponds to TRBD2 (5 bases). In germline, CDR1 is LGHDT, CDR2 YNNKEL (reference sequence). This CDR3 comprises 17 residues. The CDR3: CASSQGLFSRRYNERFF. The CDR3 nucleotides read TGTGCCAGCAGCCAAGGGCTGTTCTCGAGGAGGTACAATGAGCGGTTCTTC.

In this sample, this clonotype turned up many times. The chain couples TRBV7-2 to TRBJ1-5; 7 positions match TRBD1. This CDR3 has 15 amino acids. Trimming cost V 1 base and J 5 bases; bases outside gene matches: 5. Germline V lookup: CDR1 SGHTA, CDR2 FQGNSA. The CDR3 DNA sequence: TGTGCCAGCAGCTTAGAAGGAGGGGGCCATCAGCCCCAGCATTTT. Translation gives CASSLEGGGHQPQHF.

This clonotype was observed many times. V usage is TRBV7-2 and J usage is TRBJ2-6, with a tentative D call TRBD2 (7 bases). Germline V lookup: CDR1 SGHTA, CDR2 FQGNSA. Trimming took 7 bases from V and 0 from J, leaving 19 bases between them. The CDR3 contains 18 residues. DNA for the CDR3: TGTGCCAGCACCCTAAGGGGGGGCGGGAGCTCTGGGGCCAACGTCCTGACTTTC. Translating gives CASTLRGGGSSGANVLTF.